Given below is one T cell receptor beta chain in context. The assay was immunoSEQ multiplex PCR, and TCRdb's table has in-frame clones only and misses some. This table has approximately 12,000 clones, 85% to 90% appearing once. Trimming at V came to 0 bases and at J to 4 bases, leaving 6 bases not matched to a gene. Germline assignment: CDR1 SGHVS and CDR2 FQNEAQ. The CDR3 contains 16 residues. This sample is part of a study of chemoradiotherapy in HPV16-positive cancers. Collection of the sample occurred from a patient who underwent chemoradiotherapy. This sequence originates from a human donor with HPV-associated anogenital cancer. The chain is built from TRBV7-8 and TRBJ2-7; 10 nucleotides align to TRBD2. Written as DNA, the CDR3 is TGTGCCAGCAGCTTAGCAGGCCTAGCGGGAGATTACGAGCAGTACTTC. Encoded protein: CASSLAGLAGDYEQYF.